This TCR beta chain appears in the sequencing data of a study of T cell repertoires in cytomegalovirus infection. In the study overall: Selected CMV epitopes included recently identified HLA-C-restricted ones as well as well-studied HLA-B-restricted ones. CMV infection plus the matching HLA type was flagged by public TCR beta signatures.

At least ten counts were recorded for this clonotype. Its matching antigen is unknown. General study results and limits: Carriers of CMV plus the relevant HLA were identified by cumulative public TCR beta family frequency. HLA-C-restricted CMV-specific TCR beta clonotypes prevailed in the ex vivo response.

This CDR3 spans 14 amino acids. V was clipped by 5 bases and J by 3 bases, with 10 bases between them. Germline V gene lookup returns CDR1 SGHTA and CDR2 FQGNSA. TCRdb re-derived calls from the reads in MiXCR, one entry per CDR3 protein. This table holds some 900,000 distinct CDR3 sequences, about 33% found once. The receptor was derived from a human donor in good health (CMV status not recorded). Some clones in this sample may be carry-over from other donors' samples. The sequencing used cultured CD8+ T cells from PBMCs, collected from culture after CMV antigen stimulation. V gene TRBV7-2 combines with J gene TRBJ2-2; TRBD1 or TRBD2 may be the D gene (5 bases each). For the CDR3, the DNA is TGTGCCAGCAGCCCGGGACCTTACACCGGGGAGCTGTTTTTT. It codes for CASSPGPYTGELFF.